The 28 T cell receptor beta chains reported below all come from one sample, sequenced in a study of Graves' ophthalmopathy and Graves' hyperthyroidism. Scientists amplified the TCR beta CDR3 regions from RNA transcripts. Investigators did first-round RT-PCR with HTBI primers, then second-round multiplex PCR. TCRdb reanalysed the multiplex PCR reads using MiXCR and keeps one entry per CDR3 protein. The data show hundreds of thousands of distinct CDR3 sequences, about 46% seen once. Material for sequencing was peripheral blood. Source of these receptors: an adult man with Graves' ophthalmopathy.

The chain combines TRBV10-3 with TRBJ1-1; 9 nucleotides align to TRBD1. The CDR3 loop spans 13 amino acids. V trimming: 6 bases; J trimming: 4 bases; junction bases outside the gene matches: 3. Germline CDR1 ENHRY, CDR2 SYGVKD. The CDR3 sequence: CAISYRGPTEAFF. The CDR3 DNA reads as TGTGCCATCAGCTACAGGGGGCCCACTGAAGCTTTCTTT.

As DNA, the CDR3 is TGTGCCAGCAGTTGGGCCCGGATGGCCTACGAGCAGTACTTC. Its protein is CASSWARMAYEQYF. The chain carries TRBV6-5 and TRBJ2-7; D ambiguous. V was cut by 4 bases and J by 2 bases, with 12 bases left in between. The CDR3 spans 14 residues. Germline V gene lookup returns CDR1 MNHEY and CDR2 SVGAGI.

This clonotype was counted many times. This chain uses TRBV10-3 with TRBJ2-7, with 7 bases that match TRBD1. Per the germline V gene, CDR1 is ENHRY and CDR2 is SYGVKD. Trimming removed 6 bases from V and 1 base from J; junction bases left unmatched: 9. The length of the CDR3 is 15 residues. CDR3 sequence reads: CAIRDDRALSYEQYF. The CDR3 DNA follows: TGTGCCATCAGGGACGACAGGGCTTTATCCTACGAGCAGTACTTC.

This chain links TRBV9 with TRBJ2-5, with D perhaps TRBD1 (7 bases). V was pared by 5 bases and J by 3 bases, with 20 bases between. Germline V gives CDR1 SGDLS, CDR2 YYNGEE. The CDR3 length is 16 residues. CDR3 DNA sequence: TGTGCCAGCAGTTTAGGGGGCTACGGCGGGGAAGAGACCCAGTACTTC. Translated, it gives CASSLGGYGGEETQYF. The full variable domain, rest sourced from reference TRBV9 and TRBJ2-5, is DSGVTQTPKHLITATGQRVTLRCSPRSGDLSVYWYQQSLDQGLQFLIQYYNGEERAKGNILERFSAQQFPDLHSELNLSSLELGDSALYFCASSLGGYGGEETQYFGPGTRLLVL.

The gene calls are TRBV7-9 and TRBJ1-2, with TRBD1 as a possible D gene (5 bases). Looked up from germline, CDR1 is SEHNR and CDR2 is FQNEAQ (reference sequence). This CDR3 has 15 amino acids. The V gene lost 4 bases and the J gene lost 4 bases, with 16 bases spanning the gap. CDR3 amino acids: CASSSQDTGVYGYTF. The CDR3, as DNA: TGTGCCAGCAGCTCACAGGACACCGGGGTCTATGGCTACACCTTC. Using reference TRBV7-9 and TRBJ1-2 for the parts outside the CDR3, the full variable domain is DTGVSQNPRHKITKRGQNVTFRCDPISEHNRLYWYRQTLGQGPEFLTYFQNEAQLEKSRLLSDRFSAERPKGSFSTLEIQRTEQGDSAMYLCASSSQDTGVYGYTFGSGTRLTVV.

As to this clonotype: A much larger clonotype is one base distant, so this may be a read error. The J gene is TRBJ1-5, the V gene TRBV15, with TRBD1 identical over 7 bases. Germline V gene sequence: CDR1 LNHNV, CDR2 YYDKDF (reference sequence). V was clipped by 4 bases and J by 5 bases; unmatched bases: 2. This CDR3 has 13 amino acids. The CDR3 bases are TGTGCCACCAGCACTGACAGGGATCAGCCCCAGCATTTT. It encodes CATSTDRDQPQHF.

V is TRBV4-2 and J is TRBJ1-6, with TRBD1 as a possible D gene (6 bases). The V end lost 0 bases, the J end lost 8 bases, and 11 bases lay between the germline ends. This CDR3 has 15 amino acids. Germline CDR1 LGHNA, CDR2 YNFKEQ. The CDR3 coding sequence is TGTGCCAGCAGCCAAGATAGGACAGTGGATTCACCCCTCCACTTT. It encodes CASSQDRTVDSPLHF.

This clonotype was observed at least ten times. CDR3 sequence (DNA): TGTGCCATCAGTGATTCGGCTAGGTACGAGCAGTACTTC. Its protein product is CAISDSARYEQYF. The chain couples TRBV10-3 to TRBJ2-7; D unclear. CDR3 length equals 13 residues. Germline V gene lookup returns CDR1 ENHRY and CDR2 SYGVKD. V lost 3 bases and J 4 bases, leaving 10 bases between the germline ends.

The chain couples TRBV15 to TRBJ1-2, with D maybe TRBD1 (5 bases). The germline CDR1 and CDR2 sequences are LNHNV and YYDKDF (reference sequence). The CDR3 is 12 residues long. Trimming stripped 3 bases from V and 8 bases from J, with 10 bases between. The CDR3 bases are TGTGCCACCAGCAGTCCCCGGGACGGCTACACCTTC. Translating gives CATSSPRDGYTF.

The chain couples TRBV4-1 to TRBJ1-1; D is perhaps TRBD1 (5 bases). Germline V gene lookup returns CDR1 MGHRA and CDR2 YSYEKL. The V end lost 6 bases, the J end lost 3 bases, and 20 bases lay between the germline ends. There are 16 residues in the CDR3. As DNA, the CDR3 is TGCGCCAGCAGACCCCGAGACAGTATGGAGGACACTGAAGCTTTCTTT. As protein: CASRPRDSMEDTEAFF.

This sequence joins TRBV5-8 and TRBJ1-3, with TRBD1 identical over 10 bases. V shed 3 bases and J 8 bases; nucleotides not matched to a gene: 5. The CDR3 is made up of 14 amino acids. From germline, CDR1 is SGHTS and CDR2 YDEGEE. As DNA, the CDR3 is TGTGCCAGCAGCTACGGGACAGGGGTATACACCATATATTTT. Translating it yields CASSYGTGVYTIYF.

As to this clonotype: This clone may be a read error of a much larger clone one base away. J is TRBJ2-7 and V is TRBV29-1, with D possibly being TRBD1 or TRBD2 (5 bases each). The V end was cut by 6 bases, the J end by 2 bases, with 11 bases between. Germline assignment: CDR1 SQVTM and CDR2 ANQGSEA. The CDR3 extends over 12 amino acids. CDR3 protein: CSVWDAPYEQYF. The CDR3 nucleotides are TGCAGCGTCTGGGACGCACCCTACGAGCAGTACTTC.

The V and J genes are TRBV5-1 and TRBJ2-6; 7 bases match TRBD1. The CDR3 totals 16 residues. The ends lost 5 bases at V and 0 bases at J; junction bases unmatched: 5. Germline CDR1 SGHRS, CDR2 YFSETQ. The CDR3 spells CASRTGVSSGANVLTF. The CDR3, as DNA: TGCGCCAGCAGAACAGGGGTCTCCTCTGGGGCCAACGTCCTGACTTTC.

This clonotype has only a few counts. This rearrangement joins TRBV7-9 to TRBJ2-7; D remains ambiguous. The CDR3 consists of 14 residues. From germline, CDR1 is SEHNR and CDR2 FQNEAQ (reference sequence). V lost 0 bases to trimming and J lost 3 bases, with 9 bases between them. The CDR3 spells CASSLAGRNYEQYF. CDR3 DNA sequence: TGTGCCAGCAGCTTAGCGGGCCGTAACTACGAGCAGTACTTC.

The chain employs TRBV2 and TRBJ2-5; TRBD1 aligns across 7 bases. This CDR3 is built from 13 residues. From germline, CDR1 is SNHLY and CDR2 FYNNEI. V was pared by 5 bases and J by 7 bases, with 7 bases of the junction left unmatched. The CDR3 DNA reads as TGTGCCAGCAGTACGGGACAGCCATCGACCCAGTACTTC. Amino acid sequence: CASSTGQPSTQYF.

This chain joins TRBV5-6 and TRBJ1-1; TRBD1 might be the D (5 bases). V lost 8 bases to trimming and J lost 5 bases, with 22 bases between them. The CDR3 is 15 amino acids. Germline CDR1 reads SGHDT; CDR2 reads YYEEEE. The CDR3 is CARRVLAGMVTEAFF. Here the CDR3 DNA reads TGTGCCAGACGGGTTTTGGCAGGGATGGTAACTGAAGCTTTCTTT. The full variable domain, in which reference TRBV5-6 and TRBJ1-1 provide the parts outside the CDR3, is DAGVTQSPTHLIKTRGQQVTLRCSPKSGHDTVSWYQQALGQGPQFIFQYYEEEERQRGNFPDRFSGHQFPNYSSELNVNALLLGDSALYLCARRVLAGMVTEAFFGQGTRLTVV.

The chain employs TRBV10-3 and TRBJ2-7; D assignment may be TRBD1 or TRBD2 (7 bases each). CDR1 and CDR2 from the germline V gene are ENHRY and SYGVKD. There are 15 residues in the CDR3. V lost 6 bases to trimming and J lost 3 bases, with 18 bases between them. The CDR3 is CAISPGGTAIYEQYF. DNA of the CDR3: TGTGCCATCAGCCCCGGGGGGACAGCGATCTACGAGCAGTACTTC.

The CDR3 DNA is TGTGCCAGCAAGGAGTCCGGCACCGAGCAGTACTTC. Its protein product is CASKESGTEQYF. V gene TRBV12-3 or TRBV12-4 combines with J gene TRBJ2-7; no reliable D call. The ends were cut back, 7 bases at V and 6 bases at J, with 13 bases in the middle. The CDR3 is 12 residues long.

This chain connects TRBV7-2 to TRBJ1-5; D uncertain. The CDR3 consists of 16 residues. Between the trimmed V and J ends, which lost 2 bases and 2 bases, there was a span of 13 bases. The V gene's germline CDR1 is SGHTA and CDR2 FQGNSA. CDR3 region: CASSLTAPSRNQPQHF. The CDR3 DNA is TGTGCCAGCAGCTTAACGGCACCGTCCCGCAATCAGCCCCAGCATTTT.

There are many counts of this clonotype. The chain combines TRBV2 with TRBJ1-1; TRBD1 agrees at 12 bases. Germline V gives CDR1 SNHLY, CDR2 FYNNEI. The CDR3 sequence is 13 residues long. CDR3 in DNA: TGTCGGGGACAGGGGGCAGGAGGCACTGAAGCTTTCTTT. It codes for CRGQGAGGTEAFF. Full variable domain (rest looked up from reference TRBV2 and TRBJ1-1): EPEVTQTPSHQVTQMGQEVILRCVPISNHLYFYWYRQILGQKVEFLVSFYNNEISEKSEIFDDQFSVERPDGSNFTLKIRSTKLEDSAMYFCRGQGAGGTEAFFGQGTRLTVV.

A single count supports this clonotype. The V and J genes are TRBV24-1 and TRBJ2-3, with 10 positions matching TRBD1. Germline V gene lookup returns CDR1 KGHDR and CDR2 SFDVKD. This CDR3 region has 15 residues. V dropped 3 bases and J dropped 8; count of bases not matched to a gene: 7. CDR3 sequence reads: CATSDPGQGHSTQYF. DNA of the CDR3: TGTGCCACCAGTGATCCGGGACAGGGGCACAGTACGCAGTATTTT.

This clonotype was recorded a few times. The chain couples TRBV24-1 to TRBJ1-4; TRBD1 aligns across 9 bases. The junction had 6 bases not matched to a gene; V was cut back by 6 bases and J by 5 bases. Germline assignment: CDR1 KGHDR and CDR2 SFDVKD. The CDR3 totals 15 residues. CDR3 amino acids: CATSTGGQGNEKLFF. CDR3 bases: TGTGCCACCAGTACTGGGGGACAGGGAAATGAAAAACTGTTTTTT.

This clonotype was found a few times. The V call is TRBV2, the J call TRBJ2-7; D possibly corresponds to TRBD1 (6 bases). V was shortened by 5 bases and J by 2 bases, with 16 bases between the two germline ends. This CDR3 spans 15 amino acids. Germline V gives CDR1 SNHLY, CDR2 FYNNEI. In DNA form, the CDR3 reads TGTGCCAGCAGTACGTCAGGGGATGGGGCCTACGAGCAGTACTTC. Its protein is CASSTSGDGAYEQYF.

The chain couples TRBV12-3 or TRBV12-4 to TRBJ2-1; TRBD2 matches 7 bases. The CDR3 has 15 amino acids. The J segment lost 12 bases and the V segment lost 3 bases, leaving 14 bases of the junction unmatched. CDR3 sequence: CASSFGDYSNEWQFF. The CDR3 nucleotides are TGTGCCAGCAGTTTCGGGGACTATTCAAATGAGTGGCAGTTCTTC.

The table lists this clonotype with a few counts. V usage is TRBV12-3 or TRBV12-4 and J usage is TRBJ1-1; maybe TRBD1 (5 bases). This CDR3 is 13 amino acids long. V lost 5 bases, J lost 4 bases, and 11 bases lay in between. CDR3 DNA: TGTGCCAGCAGTCCTAGGGGAATCACTGAAGCTTTCTTT. Translating gives CASSPRGITEAFF.

This clonotype was counted only a few times. The chain employs TRBV3-1 and TRBJ1-2; perhaps TRBD1 as D (6 bases). Trimming cost V 4 bases and J 2 bases, with 14 bases left between them. Germline V gene data show CDR1 as LGHDT and CDR2 as YNNKEL (reference sequence). This CDR3 is 15 amino acids long. The CDR3 here is CASSLRGQGNYGYTF. The CDR3 DNA reads TGTGCCAGCAGCCTCCGTGGTCAGGGGAACTATGGCTACACCTTC.

This clonotype was found many times. The chain couples TRBV2 to TRBJ1-6, with D possibly matching TRBD1 (5 bases). This CDR3 comprises 11 residues. V dropped 6 bases and J dropped 9 bases, with 6 bases sitting between them. Germline V CDR1 and CDR2: SNHLY, FYNNEI. The CDR3 DNA sequence: TGTGCCAGCAGGGGACTTTCACCCCTCCACTTT. It specifies CASRGLSPLHF.

As to this clonotype: One end of the junction does not line up with germline, which may come from a read error. The chain uses TRBV9 and TRBJ1-2, with TRBD1 matching over 7 bases. This CDR3 is built from 14 residues. Germline V gene lookup returns CDR1 SGDLS and CDR2 YYNGEE. Written as DNA, the CDR3 is TGTGCCAGCAGCGTAGGGCAGGGGGATTATGGCCACACCTTC. It yields the protein CASSVGQGDYGHTF.